The entry below gives a single T cell receptor (beta chain) sequence along with its context. Antigen unknown. Measured with immunoSEQ multiplex PCR; TCRdb has only the in-frame clones, and not every one. The repertoire holds under 100,000 clones, 85% to 95% seen once, with roughly 4.8% in the top ten. This entry comes from a study of T cell responses to AZD1222 COVID-19 vaccine. Overall study: Second doses that came at about 4 or about 12 weeks were put together. The study's findings and limits: Among the donors, most were white British and more were female, and clonal diversity was possibly underestimated. A reported finding is that nearly half of spike-specific TCRs target unmutated variant regions.

This clonotype was sampled from an adult in good health. Material: peripheral blood, obtained on day 0 of AZD1222 vaccination.

DNA of the CDR3: TGTGCCAGCAGCCCTCTTAACTATGGCTACACCTTC. It encodes CASSPLNYGYTF. The rearrangement joins TRBV28 to TRBJ1-2; no firm D call. CDR1 and CDR2 from the germline V gene are MDHEN and SYDVKM. CDR3 length: 12 amino acids. The ends were cut back, 6 bases at V and 1 base at J, with 6 bases in the middle.